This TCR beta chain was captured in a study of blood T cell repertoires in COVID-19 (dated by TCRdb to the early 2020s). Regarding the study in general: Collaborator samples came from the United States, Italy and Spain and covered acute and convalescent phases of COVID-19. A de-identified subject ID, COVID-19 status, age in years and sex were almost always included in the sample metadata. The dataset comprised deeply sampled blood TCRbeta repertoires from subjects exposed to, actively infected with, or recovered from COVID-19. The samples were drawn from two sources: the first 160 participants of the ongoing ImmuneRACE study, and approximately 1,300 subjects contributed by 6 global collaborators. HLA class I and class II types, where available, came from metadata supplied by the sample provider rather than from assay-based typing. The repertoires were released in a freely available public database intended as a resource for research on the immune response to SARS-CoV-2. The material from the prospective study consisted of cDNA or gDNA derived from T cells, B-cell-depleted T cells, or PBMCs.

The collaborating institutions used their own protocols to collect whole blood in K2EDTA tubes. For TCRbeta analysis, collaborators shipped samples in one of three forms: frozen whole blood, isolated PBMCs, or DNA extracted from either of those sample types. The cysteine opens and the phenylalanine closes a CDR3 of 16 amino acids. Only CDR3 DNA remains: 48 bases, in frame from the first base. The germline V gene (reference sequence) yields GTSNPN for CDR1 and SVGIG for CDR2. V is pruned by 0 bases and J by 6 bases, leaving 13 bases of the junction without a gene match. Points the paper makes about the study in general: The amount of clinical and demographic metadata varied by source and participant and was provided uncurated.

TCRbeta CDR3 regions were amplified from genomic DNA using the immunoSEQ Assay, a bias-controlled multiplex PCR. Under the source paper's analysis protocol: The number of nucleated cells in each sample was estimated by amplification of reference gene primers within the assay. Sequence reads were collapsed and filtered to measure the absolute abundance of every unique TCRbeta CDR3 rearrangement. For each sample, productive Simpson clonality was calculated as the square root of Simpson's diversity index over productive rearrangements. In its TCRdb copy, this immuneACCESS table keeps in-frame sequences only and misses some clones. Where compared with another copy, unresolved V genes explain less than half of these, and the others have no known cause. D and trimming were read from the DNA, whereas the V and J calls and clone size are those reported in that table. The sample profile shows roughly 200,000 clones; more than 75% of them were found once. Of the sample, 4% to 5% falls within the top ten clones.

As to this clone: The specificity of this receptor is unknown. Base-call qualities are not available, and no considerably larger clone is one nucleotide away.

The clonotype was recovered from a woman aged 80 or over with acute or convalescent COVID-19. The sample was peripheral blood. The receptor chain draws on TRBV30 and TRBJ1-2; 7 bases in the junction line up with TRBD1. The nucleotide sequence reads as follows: TGTGCCTGGAGTGTACAGACAGGGAAGGGTTCTAATGGCTACACCTTC. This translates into CAWSVQTGKGSNGYTF.